Following are 28 T cell receptor beta chains from one sample sequenced in a study of CD8+ T cells in alopecia areata. This sample's treatment: oral pan-JAK inhibitor, 5-10 mg twice daily. cDNA prepared by RNA extraction and subsequent reverse transcription served as the template for sequencing. This table comes from immunoSEQ multiplex PCR, and its TCRdb copy is limited to in-frame clones, with some not included. The sample contains roughly 180,000 clones, 53% of which appear only once. The specimen comprised CD8+ T cells sorted from blood, sampled at week 24, from a patient treated with tofacitinib. Source of these receptors: a human donor with alopecia areata.

CDR3 DNA sequence: TGTGCCAGCAGCCCGATCGAGGGGACAGGGGAAGAAAAACTGTTTTTT. Translated: CASSPIEGTGEEKLFF. The J gene is TRBJ1-4, the V gene TRBV7-2; 10 nucleotides match TRBD1. CDR1 and CDR2 (germline): SGHTA, FQGNSA. The CDR3 runs 16 residues. J was trimmed by 8 bases and V by 5 bases; bases with no gene match: 11.

This chain connects TRBV5-6 to TRBJ2-1; D ambiguous. The CDR3 contains 12 residues. Trimming cost V 4 bases and J 5 bases, with 7 bases left between them. CDR1 SGHDT and CDR2 YYEEEE come from the germline V gene. CDR3 residues: CASSPTNNEQFF. CDR3 DNA: TGTGCCAGCAGCCCGACAAACAATGAGCAGTTCTTC.

This clone was recorded a few times. Germline and junction disagree at one end, which may indicate a read error. The chain's CDR3 is CASSPTDRYSEQFF. The CDR3 nucleotides read TGTGCCAGCAGCCCAACCGACAGGTACAGTGAGCAGTTCTTC. The chain employs TRBV9 and TRBJ2-1, with a tentative D call TRBD1 (6 bases). CDR3 size: 14 residues. Germline loops: CDR1 SGDLS, CDR2 YYNGEE.

This chain uses TRBV5-1 with TRBJ2-3; D uncertain. Germline lookup yields CDR1 SGHRS and CDR2 YFSETQ. This CDR3 contains 14 residues. Trimming took 4 bases from V and 6 from J, leaving 15 bases between them. The CDR3 DNA follows: TGCGCCAGCAGCGTGGAAGGTAGCCTCGATACGCAGTATTTT. Its protein is CASSVEGSLDTQYF.

This chain links TRBV7-9 with TRBJ2-5; TRBD1 is a possible D gene (6 bases). The CDR3 has 17 residues. V was shortened by 5 bases and J by 3 bases, with 22 bases between the two germline ends. Germline V CDR1 and CDR2: SEHNR, FQNEAQ (reference sequence). For the CDR3, the DNA is TGTGCCAGCAGCCCAGAGGGGCCGGGACACCGGGAAGAGACCCAGTACTTC. It is translated as CASSPEGPGHREETQYF.

The chain recombines TRBV11-3 with TRBJ1-1; D possibly corresponds to TRBD1 (5 bases). CDR1 is SGHNT, CDR2 YENEEA, per germline. Trimming took 2 bases from V and 6 from J, leaving 22 bases between them. The CDR3 runs 17 residues. CDR3 sequence reads: CASSLFEAEGPGAEAFF. CDR3 bases: TGTGCCAGCAGCTTATTTGAGGCGGAGGGGCCGGGGGCTGAAGCTTTCTTT.

This clone occurred a few times. J is TRBJ2-7 and V is TRBV2, with 7 bases that match TRBD2. Germline V gene sequence: CDR1 SNHLY, CDR2 FYNNEI. The CDR3 totals 14 residues. Germline trimming cut 8 bases from V and 1 base from J; bases unmatched to any gene: 8. CDR3 DNA: TGTGCCAGCGGGGGAGGGACTACGTCCTACGAGCAGTACTTC. Amino acids: CASGGGTTSYEQYF.

The chain uses TRBV19 and TRBJ1-2, with a possible D match to TRBD1 (5 bases). Per germline, CDR1 LNHDA and CDR2 SQIVND (reference sequence). The CDR3 loop spans 14 amino acids. The V gene lost 0 bases and the J gene lost 6 bases, with 11 bases spanning the gap. The DNA of the CDR3 is TGTGCCAGTAGTATAGACTCTTCAGGGAATGGCTACACCTTC. It encodes CASSIDSSGNGYTF.

This clone was recorded many times. V is TRBV6-4 and J is TRBJ2-3; D not resolved. V was cut by 5 bases and J by 3 bases, with 15 bases left in between. This CDR3 has 15 amino acids. Germline V gene data show CDR1 as MRHNA and CDR2 as SNTAGT. CDR3 DNA sequence: TGTGCCAGCAGTAAGGATGGAGTAGGGACAGATACGCAGTATTTT. Protein: CASSKDGVGTDTQYF.

This sequence joins TRBV30 and TRBJ2-1; TRBD1 or TRBD2 may be the D gene (6 bases each). V was trimmed by 4 bases and J by 2 bases, leaving 9 bases between them. The CDR3 has 13 amino acids. The germline CDR1 and CDR2 sequences are GTSNPN and SVGIG (reference sequence). The CDR3 sequence: CAWTGATYNEQFF. CDR3 sequence (DNA): TGTGCCTGGACGGGGGCAACCTACAATGAGCAGTTCTTC.

The chain couples TRBV11-2 to TRBJ1-2; D is possibly TRBD1 (5 bases). Between the trimmed V and J ends, which lost 0 bases and 6 bases, there was a span of 11 bases. The CDR3 is 14 residues long. The germline V gene encodes CDR1 SGHAT and CDR2 FQNNGV. For the CDR3, the DNA is TGTGCCAGCAGCTTAGAAAGGACAATCGATGGCTACACCTTC. Encoded protein: CASSLERTIDGYTF.

This clone was observed a few times. The genes are TRBV7-2 and TRBJ2-1, with 8 bases lining up with TRBD2. The germline V gene has CDR1 SGHTA and CDR2 FQGNSA. The ends lost 1 base at V and 6 bases at J; junction bases unmatched: 5. The CDR3 spans 15 residues. DNA for the CDR3: TGTGCCAGCAGCTTAGGCGGGGGGATCGGCAATGAGCAGTTCTTC. Amino acid sequence: CASSLGGGIGNEQFF.

The rearrangement uses TRBV29-1 and TRBJ2-2; the D gene is possibly TRBD2 (6 bases). Trimming took 6 bases from V and 4 from J, leaving 9 bases between them. Germline CDR1 is SQVTM and CDR2 is ANQGSEA. The CDR3 runs to 12 residues. The DNA of the CDR3 is TGCAGCGTGGAGGGAGTCACCGGGGAGCTGTTTTTT. Its translation: CSVEGVTGELFF.

A word on this clone: The sample holds other DNA sequences that translate to the same CDR3. V usage is TRBV30 and J usage is TRBJ1-1; D unresolved. Germline V CDR1 and CDR2: GTSNPN, SVGIG (reference sequence). The CDR3 is 12 residues long. Trimming removed 3 bases from V and 3 bases from J, with 8 bases in between. The CDR3 DNA sequence: TGTGCCTGGAGCCGAGGGTACACTGAAGCTTTCTTT. Translated, it gives CAWSRGYTEAFF.

The V and J genes are TRBV27 and TRBJ2-1, with D unclear. The CDR3 totals 14 residues. Trimming removed 6 bases at V and 3 bases at J, with 12 bases between. The germline V gene has CDR1 MNHEY and CDR2 SMNVEV (reference sequence). CDR3 protein: CASRKDGFYNEQFF. The CDR3 DNA sequence: TGTGCCAGCAGAAAAGACGGCTTCTACAATGAGCAGTTCTTC.

The chain uses TRBV4-3 and TRBJ1-2, with no clear D. V was pared by 0 bases and J by 4 bases, with 12 bases between. CDR3 size: 15 residues. Germline-derived CDR1 and CDR2 are LGHNA and YSLEER. CDR3 protein: CASSQDFGLGYGYTF. In DNA form, the CDR3 reads TGCGCCAGCAGCCAAGATTTTGGGCTGGGCTATGGCTACACCTTC.

J is TRBJ1-1 and V is TRBV2, with D unclear. Germline loops: CDR1 SNHLY, CDR2 FYNNEI. This CDR3 spans 11 amino acids. V lost 11 bases and J 6 bases, leaving 13 bases between the germline ends. Written as DNA, the CDR3 is TGTGCCCTTACGGAGGGTGCTGAAGCTTTCTTT. This encodes CALTEGAEAFF.

Only a few counts were recorded for this clone. The chain links TRBV15 to TRBJ2-1; D is unresolved. V was clipped by 0 bases and J by 4 bases, with 7 bases between them. The CDR3 length is 14 residues. CDR1 is LNHNV, CDR2 YYDKDF, per germline (reference sequence). The CDR3 loop reads CATSRDEEYNEQFF. The CDR3 region has the DNA TGTGCCACCAGCAGAGATGAGGAGTACAATGAGCAGTTCTTC. Together with reference TRBV15 and TRBJ2-1, the CDR3 gives the full variable domain: DAMVIQNPRYQVTQFGKPVTLSCSQTLNHNVMYWYQQKSSQAPKLLFHYYDKDFNNEADTPDNFQSRRPNTSFCFLDIRSPGLGDTAMYLCATSRDEEYNEQFFGPGTRLTVL.

This clone showed up just a few times. The sample holds other DNA sequences that translate to the same CDR3. The V and J genes are TRBV7-3 and TRBJ2-1; D possibly uses TRBD1 or TRBD2 (5 bases each). The germline CDR1 and CDR2 sequences are SGHTA and FQGTGA. V lost 5 bases, J lost 0 bases, and 8 bases lay in between. The CDR3 loop spans 14 amino acids. The CDR3 spells CASSPGTSYNEQFF. CDR3 in DNA: TGTGCCAGCAGCCCGGGGACCTCCTACAATGAGCAGTTCTTC.

This clone was counted only a few times. The rearrangement links TRBV7-9 to TRBJ1-4, with 7 positions matching TRBD1. CDR1 and CDR2 (germline): SEHNR, FQNEAQ (reference sequence). With V trimmed by 6 bases and J by 4 bases, 5 bases remained unmatched. This CDR3 has 14 residues. In nucleotides, the CDR3 is TGTGCCAGCAGGACGGGACAGAATAATGAAAAACTGTTTTTT. It yields the protein CASRTGQNNEKLFF.

There are a few counts of this clone. The gene calls are TRBV2 and TRBJ2-1; D not certain. Trimming shortened V by 6 bases and J by 9 bases, and 12 bases separated the two germline ends. From germline, CDR1 is SNHLY and CDR2 FYNNEI. This CDR3 comprises 12 residues. The CDR3 sequence is CASRIETVEQFF. CDR3 bases: TGTGCCAGCAGAATAGAAACAGTTGAGCAGTTCTTC.

V gene TRBV7-3 combines with J gene TRBJ2-5, with TRBD2 identical over 8 bases. The CDR3 is made up of 14 amino acids. V trimming: 7 bases; J trimming: 4 bases; junction bases outside the gene matches: 8. Germline V gene lookup returns CDR1 SGHTA and CDR2 FQGTGA. CDR3 DNA: TGTGCCAGCAATGACGGGGGGGCCGCAGAGACCCAGTACTTC. Its translation: CASNDGGAAETQYF.

This clone was picked up a small number of times. The V call is TRBV30, the J call TRBJ2-7; the match to TRBD1 covers 9 bases. The CDR3 loop spans 14 amino acids. Germline trimming cut 5 bases from V and 0 bases from J; bases unmatched to any gene: 5. Looked up from germline, CDR1 is GTSNPN and CDR2 is SVGIG (reference sequence). The chain's CDR3 is CAWGATGGSYEQYF. In DNA, the CDR3 is TGTGCCTGGGGGGCGACAGGGGGCTCCTACGAGCAGTACTTC.

Regarding this clone: The same CDR3 also results from other DNA sequences found in this sample. This chain links TRBV30 with TRBJ1-1; 10 bases are shared with TRBD1. The CDR3 extends over 14 amino acids. Germline values: CDR1 GTSNPN, CDR2 SVGIG (reference sequence). The V gene end was trimmed by 3 bases and the J gene end by 4 bases; junction bases not matched to a gene: 5. The CDR3 sequence: CAWSPGQGITEAFF. The CDR3 nucleotides are TGTGCCTGGAGCCCGGGACAGGGGATCACTGAAGCTTTCTTT.

The chain has TRBV6-6 and TRBJ1-5; maybe TRBD1 (5 bases). The CDR3 loop spans 14 amino acids. V gave up 6 bases and J gave up 0 bases, with 9 bases separating them. The germline CDR1 and CDR2 sequences are MNHNY and SVGAGI (reference sequence). CDR3 sequence: CASRGLPSNQPQHF. The CDR3 DNA reads as TGTGCCAGCAGGGGACTCCCTAGCAATCAGCCCCAGCATTTT.

The gene calls are TRBV13 and TRBJ2-3; D call uncertain. Germline lookup yields CDR1 PRHDT and CDR2 FYEKMQ (reference sequence). The V and J ends lost 2 bases and 0 bases respectively, with 9 bases between them. CDR3 length: 15 residues. The CDR3 DNA is TGTGCCAGCAGCTTAACACTGCTTAGCACAGATACGCAGTATTTT. Protein sequence: CASSLTLLSTDTQYF.

The chain uses TRBV30 and TRBJ2-7; D might be TRBD1 (5 bases). This CDR3 is built from 12 residues. The ends were cut back, 3 bases at V and 6 bases at J, with 12 bases in the middle. Germline CDR1 GTSNPN, CDR2 SVGIG (reference sequence). CDR3 nucleotides: TGTGCCTGGAGAGGGGAATCCCGCGAGCAGTACTTC. Protein product: CAWRGESREQYF.

This rearrangement joins TRBV7-8 to TRBJ2-1; TRBD2 agrees at 14 bases. CDR1 is SGHVS and CDR2 is FQNEAQ in the germline V gene. The V and J ends lost 7 bases and 4 bases, in that order; junction bases with no gene match: 12. The CDR3 loop spans 18 amino acids. The CDR3 DNA sequence: TGTGCCAGCACCCCCGGGACTAGCGGGGGAACGGCATACAATGAGCAGTTCTTC. Translated, it gives CASTPGTSGGTAYNEQFF.